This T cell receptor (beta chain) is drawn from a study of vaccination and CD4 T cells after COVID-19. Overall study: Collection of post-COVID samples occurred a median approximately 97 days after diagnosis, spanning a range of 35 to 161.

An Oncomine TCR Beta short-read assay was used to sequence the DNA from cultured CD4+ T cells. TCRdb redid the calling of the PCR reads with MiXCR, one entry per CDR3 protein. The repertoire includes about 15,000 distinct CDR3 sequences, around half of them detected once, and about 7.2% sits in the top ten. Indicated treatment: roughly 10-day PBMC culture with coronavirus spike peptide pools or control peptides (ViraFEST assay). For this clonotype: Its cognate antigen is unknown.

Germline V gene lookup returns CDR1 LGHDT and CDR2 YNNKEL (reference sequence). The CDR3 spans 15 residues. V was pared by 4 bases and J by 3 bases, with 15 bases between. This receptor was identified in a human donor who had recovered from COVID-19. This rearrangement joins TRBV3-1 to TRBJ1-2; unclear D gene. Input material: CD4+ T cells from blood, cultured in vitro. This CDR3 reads CASSLADLRDYGYTF. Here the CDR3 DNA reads TGTGCCAGCAGCCTGGCGGACCTTCGGGACTATGGCTACACCTTC.